Listed below are T cell receptor beta chains from one sample, sequenced in a study of graft-versus-host responses after intestinal transplantation. Libraries were prepared by immunoSEQ multiplex PCR; TCRdb keeps only in-frame clonotypes and omits some of them. The sample has approximately 16,000 clones, 88% seen once. Sequenced material: PBMCs, taken around 110 days after intestinal transplant. These TCRs come from a human patient who received an intestinal transplant, so some T cells may come from the graft donor. The conserved cysteine and the conserved F or W are not part of the CDR3 here. The D gene is left open where the match is weak.

CDR3 protein | J gene | D gene | V gene
ATSRASTDTQY | TRBJ2-3 | NA | TRBV15
ASKLTGGTNEKLF | TRBJ1-4 | TRBD1 | TRBV19
ASSQDLGNYEQY | TRBJ2-7 | NA | TRBV4-2
ATGQAYEQY | TRBJ2-7 | TRBD1 | TRBV6-6
ASSGGLAGGSNEQF | TRBJ2-1 | TRBD2 | TRBV6-1
ASSLGLVNSYEQY | TRBJ2-7 | TRBD2 | TRBV5-4
ASKRTGNTEAF | TRBJ1-1 | NA | TRBV2
ASSDGTYNEQF | TRBJ2-1 | NA | TRBV6-4
ASSDPGGGPPYEQY | TRBJ2-7 | NA | TRBV6-4
ASSEGTGGSPLH | TRBJ1-6 | TRBD1 | TRBV6-1
ASSQGERTYEQY | TRBJ2-7 | TRBD1 | TRBV11-1
ASSPRFLGNSPLH | TRBJ1-6 | NA | TRBV6-5
ASSQAGTSGINEQF | TRBJ2-1 | TRBD2 | TRBV4-3
ASSSFFEASGYGYT | TRBJ1-2 | NA | TRBV19
ASSPRGGRTTSGFTDTQY | TRBJ2-3 | TRBD2 | TRBV28
ASSVEGGGETQY | TRBJ2-5 | TRBD1 | TRBV9
TSSQDPSTEQF | TRBJ2-1 | NA | TRBV1
ASSIRTGGDEQY | TRBJ2-7 | TRBD1 | TRBV27
ASSLEDTLDTQY | TRBJ2-3 | NA | TRBV5-1
ASSPPGDTEAF | TRBJ1-1 | NA | TRBV11-3
ASSPWTGWNGELF | TRBJ2-2 | TRBD1 | TRBV27
ASSPRGALTDTQY | TRBJ2-3 | NA | TRBV7-6
ASSDVRAGDTEAF | TRBJ1-1 | NA | TRBV5-1
ASSVYPRARGYNEQF | TRBJ2-1 | NA | TRBV9
ATSTSGTEKWEPQH | TRBJ1-5 | TRBD1 | TRBV15
ASSLDIRYEQY | TRBJ2-7 | NA | TRBV28
AWSVRSGAGLNEKLF | TRBJ1-4 | NA | TRBV30
ASSLEGGGYNEQF | TRBJ2-1 | NA | TRBV5-4
ATSRETGGANVLT | TRBJ2-6 | TRBD1 | TRBV15
ASSPTGTYYEQY | TRBJ2-7 | TRBD1 | TRBV6-6
ASTSGWSTDTQY | TRBJ2-3 | NA | TRBV28
ASSYGGGNEKLF | TRBJ1-4 | NA | TRBV6-1
ASSLEGGGEKLF | TRBJ1-4 | NA | TRBV7-9
ASSQGSNQPQH | TRBJ1-5 | NA | TRBV6-7
ASSASGRANEQF | TRBJ2-1 | TRBD2 | TRBV9
ASSISLSYASGATNEKLF | TRBJ1-4 | NA | TRBV19
ATSRDKVGLKTEAF | TRBJ1-1 | NA | TRBV15
ASSVGGGNTIY | TRBJ1-3 | NA | TRBV6-5
ASSDRANYGYT | TRBJ1-2 | NA | TRBV6-1
ASSQGGSGRIEQF | TRBJ2-1 | TRBD2 | TRBV4-1
ASSTWTGGNTGELF | TRBJ2-2 | TRBD1 | TRBV5-4
ASSQDSLRQDEQY | TRBJ2-7 | NA | TRBV4-1
AIRNRGGGQDGYT | TRBJ1-2 | TRBD1 | TRBV10-3
ASSPTLQDQYGYT | TRBJ1-2 | NA | TRBV27
ASSLKPGTRSSPYEQY | TRBJ2-7 | NA | TRBV5-4
ASSQDAGQLNYGYT | TRBJ1-2 | TRBD1 | TRBV4-3
ASSYSAVAGLGEQF | TRBJ2-1 | TRBD2 | TRBV6-5
ASSLTGSSYNEQF | TRBJ2-1 | NA | TRBV6-1
ASSLGQNSYEQY | TRBJ2-7 | NA | TRBV7-9
ASRTGFDEQY | TRBJ2-7 | TRBD1 | TRBV19